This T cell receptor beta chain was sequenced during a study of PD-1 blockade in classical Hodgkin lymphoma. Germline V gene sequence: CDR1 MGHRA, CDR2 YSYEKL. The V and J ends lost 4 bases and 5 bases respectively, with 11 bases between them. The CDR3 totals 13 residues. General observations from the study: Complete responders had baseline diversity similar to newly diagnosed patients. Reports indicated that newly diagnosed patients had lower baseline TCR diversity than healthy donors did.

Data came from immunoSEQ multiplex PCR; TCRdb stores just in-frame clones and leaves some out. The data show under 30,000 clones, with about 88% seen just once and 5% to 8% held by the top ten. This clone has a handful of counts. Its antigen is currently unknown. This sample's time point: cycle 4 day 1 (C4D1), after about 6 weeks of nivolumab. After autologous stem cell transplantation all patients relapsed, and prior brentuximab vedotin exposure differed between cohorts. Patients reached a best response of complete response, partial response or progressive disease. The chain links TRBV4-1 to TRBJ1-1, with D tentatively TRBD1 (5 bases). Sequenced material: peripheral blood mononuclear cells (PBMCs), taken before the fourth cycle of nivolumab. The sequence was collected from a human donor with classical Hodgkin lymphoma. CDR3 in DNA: TGCGCCAGCAGCCTAGTGACAGAAACTGAAGCTTTCTTT. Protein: CASSLVTETEAFF.